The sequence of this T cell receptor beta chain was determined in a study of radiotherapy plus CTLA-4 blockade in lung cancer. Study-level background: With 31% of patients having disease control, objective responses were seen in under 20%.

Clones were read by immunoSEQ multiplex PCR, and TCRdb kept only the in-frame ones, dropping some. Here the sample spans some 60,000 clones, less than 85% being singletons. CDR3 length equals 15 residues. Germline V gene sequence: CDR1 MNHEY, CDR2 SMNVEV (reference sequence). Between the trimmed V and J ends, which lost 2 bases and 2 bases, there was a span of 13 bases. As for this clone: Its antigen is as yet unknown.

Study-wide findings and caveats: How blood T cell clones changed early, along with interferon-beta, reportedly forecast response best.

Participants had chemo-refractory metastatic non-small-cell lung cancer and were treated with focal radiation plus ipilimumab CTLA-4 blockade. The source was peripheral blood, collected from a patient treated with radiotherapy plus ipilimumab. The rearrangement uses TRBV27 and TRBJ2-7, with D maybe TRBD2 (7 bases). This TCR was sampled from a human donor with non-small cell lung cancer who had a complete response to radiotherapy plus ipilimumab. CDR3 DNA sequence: TGTGCCAGCAGTTTAGATAGGGGGGGGACCTACGAGCAGTACTTC. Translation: CASSLDRGGTYEQYF.